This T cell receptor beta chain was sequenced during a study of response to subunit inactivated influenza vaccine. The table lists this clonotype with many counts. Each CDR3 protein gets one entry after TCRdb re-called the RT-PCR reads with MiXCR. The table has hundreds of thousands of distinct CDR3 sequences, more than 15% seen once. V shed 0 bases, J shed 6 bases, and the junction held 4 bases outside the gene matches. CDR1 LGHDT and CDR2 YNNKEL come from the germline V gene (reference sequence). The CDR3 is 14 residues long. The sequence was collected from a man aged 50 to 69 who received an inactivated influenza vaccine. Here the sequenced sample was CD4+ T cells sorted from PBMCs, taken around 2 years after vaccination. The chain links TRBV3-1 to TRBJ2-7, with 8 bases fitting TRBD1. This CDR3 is CASSQDQGAGEQYF. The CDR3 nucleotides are TGTGCCAGCAGCCAAGACCAGGGGGCGGGCGAGCAGTACTTC.